This T cell receptor (beta chain) is drawn from a study of blood T cells in healthy people across ages. Study outcomes and limitations: Older age coincided with a roughly linear decline in TCR beta diversity per million T cells.

A second PCR of about 6 to 11 cycles used a sample-barcoded 5' primer and a J-beta primer mix. TCRdb used MiXCR to reprocess the 5' RACE reads, holding one entry per CDR3 protein. The table has approximately 580,000 distinct CDR3 sequences, more than 20% seen once. Ranging in age from about 6 to 100, the donors were healthy Caucasian individuals from Russia. The CDR3 covers 17 residues. Trimming at V came to 1 base and at J to 0 bases, leaving 5 bases not matched to a gene. Germline loops: CDR1 SNHLY, CDR2 FYNNEI. About this clonotype: Its antigen is unidentified.

The sample also formed part of further work on T cells of mothers and their children.

This receptor was obtained from a boy between 10 and 17 years old in good health. The chain employs TRBV2 and TRBJ2-1; 8 nucleotides match TRBD2. Specimen: blood. The CDR3 protein is CASSEGGLAGSYNEQFF. In DNA, the CDR3 is TGTGCCAGCAGTGAAGGAGGCCTAGCGGGCTCCTACAATGAGCAGTTCTTC. Drawing the rest from reference TRBV2 and TRBJ2-1, the complete variable domain is EPEVTQTPSHQVTQMGQEVILRCVPISNHLYFYWYRQILGQKVEFLVSFYNNEISEKSEIFDDQFSVERPDGSNFTLKIRSTKLEDSAMYFCASSEGGLAGSYNEQFFGPGTRLTVL.